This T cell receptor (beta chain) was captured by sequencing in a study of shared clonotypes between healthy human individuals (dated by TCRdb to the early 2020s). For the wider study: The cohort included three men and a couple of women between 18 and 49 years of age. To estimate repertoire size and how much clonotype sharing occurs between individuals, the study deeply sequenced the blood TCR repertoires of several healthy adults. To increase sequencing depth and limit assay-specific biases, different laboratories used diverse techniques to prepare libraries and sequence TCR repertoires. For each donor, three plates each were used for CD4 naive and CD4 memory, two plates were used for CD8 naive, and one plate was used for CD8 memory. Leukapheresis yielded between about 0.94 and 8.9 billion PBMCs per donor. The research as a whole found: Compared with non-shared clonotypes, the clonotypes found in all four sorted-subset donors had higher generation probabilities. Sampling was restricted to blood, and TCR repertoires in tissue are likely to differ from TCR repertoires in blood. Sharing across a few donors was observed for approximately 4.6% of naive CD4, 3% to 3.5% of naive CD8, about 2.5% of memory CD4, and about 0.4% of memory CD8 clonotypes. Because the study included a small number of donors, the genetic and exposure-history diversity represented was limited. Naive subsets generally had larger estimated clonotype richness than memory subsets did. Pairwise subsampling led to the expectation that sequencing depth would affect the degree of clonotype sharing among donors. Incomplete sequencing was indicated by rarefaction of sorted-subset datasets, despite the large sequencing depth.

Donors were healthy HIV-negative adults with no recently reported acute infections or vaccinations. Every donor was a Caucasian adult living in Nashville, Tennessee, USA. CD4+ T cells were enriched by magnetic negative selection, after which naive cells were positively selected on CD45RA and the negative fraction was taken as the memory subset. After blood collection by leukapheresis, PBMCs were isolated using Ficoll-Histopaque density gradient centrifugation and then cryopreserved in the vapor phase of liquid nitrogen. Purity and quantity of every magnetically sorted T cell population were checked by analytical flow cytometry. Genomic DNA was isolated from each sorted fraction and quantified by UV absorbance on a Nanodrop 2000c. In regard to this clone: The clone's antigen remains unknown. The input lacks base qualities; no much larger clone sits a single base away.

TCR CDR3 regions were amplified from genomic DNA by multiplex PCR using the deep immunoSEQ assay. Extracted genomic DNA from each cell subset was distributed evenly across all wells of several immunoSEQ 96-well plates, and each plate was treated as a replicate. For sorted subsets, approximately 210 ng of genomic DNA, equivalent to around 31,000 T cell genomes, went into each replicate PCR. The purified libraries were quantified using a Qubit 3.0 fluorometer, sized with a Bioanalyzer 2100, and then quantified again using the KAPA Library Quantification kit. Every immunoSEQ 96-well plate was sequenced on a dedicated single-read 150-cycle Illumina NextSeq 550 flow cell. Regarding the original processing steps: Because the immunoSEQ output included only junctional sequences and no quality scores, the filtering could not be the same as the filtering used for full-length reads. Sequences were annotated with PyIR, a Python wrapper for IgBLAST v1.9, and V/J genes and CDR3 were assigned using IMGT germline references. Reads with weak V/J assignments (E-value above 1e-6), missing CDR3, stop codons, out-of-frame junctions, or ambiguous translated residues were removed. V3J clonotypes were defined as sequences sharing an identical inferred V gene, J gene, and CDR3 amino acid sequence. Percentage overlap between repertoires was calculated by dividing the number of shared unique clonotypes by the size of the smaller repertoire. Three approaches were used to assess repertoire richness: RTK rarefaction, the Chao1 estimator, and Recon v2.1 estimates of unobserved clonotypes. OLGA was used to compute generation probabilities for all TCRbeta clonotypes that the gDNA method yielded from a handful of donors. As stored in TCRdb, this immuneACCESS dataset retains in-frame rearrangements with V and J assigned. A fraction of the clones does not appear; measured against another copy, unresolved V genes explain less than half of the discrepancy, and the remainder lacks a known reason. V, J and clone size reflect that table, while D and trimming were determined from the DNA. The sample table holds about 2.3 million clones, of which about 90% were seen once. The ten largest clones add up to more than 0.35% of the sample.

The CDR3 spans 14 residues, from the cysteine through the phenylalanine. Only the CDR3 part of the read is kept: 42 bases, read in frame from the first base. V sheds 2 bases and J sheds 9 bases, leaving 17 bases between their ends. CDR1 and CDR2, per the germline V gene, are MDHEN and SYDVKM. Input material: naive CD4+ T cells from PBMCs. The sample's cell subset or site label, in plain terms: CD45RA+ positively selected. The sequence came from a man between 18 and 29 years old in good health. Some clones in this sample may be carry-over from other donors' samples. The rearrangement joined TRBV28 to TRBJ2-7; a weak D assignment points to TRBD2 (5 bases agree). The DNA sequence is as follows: TGTGCCAGCAGTTTAGTGGGAGCAGGCCCAGCGCAGTACTTC. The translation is CASSLVGAGPAQYF.